Listed below are T cell receptor beta chains from one sample, sequenced in a study of response to subunit inactivated influenza vaccine. TCRdb reprocessed the RT-PCR reads via MiXCR and lists one record per CDR3 protein. The sample comprises some 640,000 distinct CDR3 sequences, approximately 15% of which are singletons, and roughly 6.4% rests with the top ten. This specimen was PBMCs from blood, taken around 14 days before vaccination. The source of these receptors is a man aged 50 to 60 who received an inactivated influenza vaccine. The CDR3 runs from the conserved cysteine through the conserved F or W. D genes are given only for firm matches. Some rows have no size entry. The others give once, few or many, or a class for an expanded clone.

.	TRBV7-2	few	TRBJ2-3	CASSDIVVSTDTQYF	TGTGCCAGCAGCGACATCGTCGTCTCCACAGATACGCAGTATTTT
.	TRBV5-1	.	TRBJ2-7	CASSFGGSGEQYF	TGCGCCAGCAGCTTCGGGGGCTCTGGGGAGCAGTACTTC
.	TRBV6-2/TRBV6-3	many	TRBJ1-5	CASSYSTGGIQPQHF	TGTGCCAGCAGTTACTCAACAGGAGGAATACAGCCCCAGCATTTT
.	TRBV7-2	many	TRBJ1-1	CASSLEQGLATEAFF	TGTGCCAGCAGCTTAGAGCAGGGATTGGCGACTGAAGCTTTCTTT
.	TRBV29-1	.	TRBJ1-1	CSVEDRGEIERNTEAFF	TGCAGCGTTGAAGATCGGGGGGAGATCGAACGAAACACTGAAGCTTTCTTT
TRBD1	TRBV20-1	few	TRBJ1-1	CSARTGAGFTEAFF	TGCAGTGCTAGGACAGGGGCAGGTTTCACTGAAGCTTTCTTT
.	TRBV7-9	.	TRBJ1-5	CASSQDASNQPQHF	TGTGCCAGCAGCCAAGATGCATCCAATCAGCCCCAGCATTTT
.	TRBV3-1	few	TRBJ2-1	CASSQDRGVYEQFF	TGTGCCAGCAGCCAAGATCGGGGTGTTTATGAGCAGTTCTTC
TRBD2	TRBV27	many	TRBJ2-7	CASSLGPEAGGPYEQYF	TGTGCCAGCAGTTTAGGTCCGGAGGCGGGAGGGCCCTACGAGCAGTACTTC
TRBD1	TRBV7-9	few	TRBJ1-5	CASSNERTGGGQPQHF	TGTGCCAGCAGCAACGAACGTACAGGGGGCGGACAGCCCCAGCATTTT
TRBD2	TRBV20-1	.	TRBJ2-3	CSARDTGSGRGDTQYF	TGCAGTGCTAGAGATACGGGTAGCGGGAGAGGAGATACGCAGTATTTT
TRBD1	TRBV5-1	many	TRBJ2-1	CASSPLTGWDYNEQFF	TGCGCCAGCAGCCCGCTGACAGGGTGGGACTACAATGAGCAGTTCTTC
.	TRBV28	.	TRBJ1-2	CASSFGPGTYGYTF	TGTGCCAGCAGTTTTGGGCCGGGGACCTATGGCTACACCTTC
.	TRBV28	many	TRBJ1-6	CASSRADISPLHF	TGTGCCAGCAGTAGGGCGGATATCTCACCCCTCCACTTT
TRBD1	TRBV4-3	.	TRBJ2-1	CASSQVLKVRSGTGIIRYNEQFF	TGCGCCAGCAGCCAAGTTTTAAAGGTCCGGTCCGGGACAGGGATTATCCGATACAATGAGCAGTTCTTC
TRBD2	TRBV20-1	few	TRBJ2-3	CSARTGLASTDTQYF	TGCAGTGCTAGAACGGGACTAGCGAGCACAGATACGCAGTATTTT
TRBD1	TRBV7-9	.	TRBJ2-3	CASSLLPRDRGYF	TGTGCCAGCAGCTTACTTCCCCGGGACAGGGGGTATTTT
.	TRBV7-6	.	TRBJ2-2	CASSPRLVAENTGELFF	TGTGCCAGCAGCCCCCGACTTGTAGCGGAGAACACCGGGGAGCTGTTTTTT
.	TRBV3-1	few	TRBJ2-7	CASSHSGPYEQYF	TGTGCCAGCAGCCATTCGGGGCCCTACGAGCAGTACTTC
.	TRBV5-1	many	TRBJ2-1	CASSFQGRANEQFF	TGCGCCAGCAGCTTTCAGGGCAGGGCTAATGAGCAGTTCTTC
TRBD1	TRBV12-5	few	TRBJ2-2	CASGFVAGGTGELFF	TGTGCTAGTGGTTTTGTGGCAGGGGGTACCGGGGAGCTGTTTTTT
.	TRBV5-1	many	TRBJ2-1	CASSVSGQGDEQFF	TGCGCCAGCAGCGTAAGCGGTCAGGGTGATGAGCAGTTCTTC
.	TRBV20-1	.	TRBJ2-1	CSAKYGTLGNEQSF	TGCAGTGCTAAATACGGGACTTTGGGTAATGAGCAGTCCTTC
TRBD1	TRBV27	.	TRBJ1-2	CASSFSSGTGAGGYGYTF	TGTGCCAGCAGTTTCTCCTCCGGGACAGGGGCCGGAGGGTATGGCTACACCTTC
.	TRBV6-5	few	TRBJ2-3	CASSSQGFGTDTQYF	TGTGCCAGCAGTTCGCAGGGCTTTGGCACAGATACGCAGTATTTT
.	TRBV12-3/TRBV12-4	.	TRBJ2-5	CASSSRAWETQYF	TGTGCCAGCAGTTCGAGGGCCTGGGAGACCCAGTACTTC
.	TRBV27	many	TRBJ2-3	CASSLSILLVAGRTDTQYF	TGTGCCAGCAGTTTATCGATCTTACTAGTCGCAGGCCGCACAGATACGCAGTATTTT
.	TRBV29-1	few	TRBJ1-1	CSVRLDSDTEAFF	TGCAGCGTTCGCCTGGACAGCGACACTGAAGCTTTCTTT
.	TRBV7-9	many	TRBJ2-7	CASAGTLGEAEQYF	TGTGCCAGCGCCGGGACGTTGGGAGAAGCCGAGCAGTACTTC
.	TRBV28	.	TRBJ2-1	CASSTSTGRAYNEQFF	.
.	TRBV24-1	.	TRBJ1-1	CATSDANTEAFF	TGTGCCACCAGTGACGCGAACACTGAAGCTTTCTTT